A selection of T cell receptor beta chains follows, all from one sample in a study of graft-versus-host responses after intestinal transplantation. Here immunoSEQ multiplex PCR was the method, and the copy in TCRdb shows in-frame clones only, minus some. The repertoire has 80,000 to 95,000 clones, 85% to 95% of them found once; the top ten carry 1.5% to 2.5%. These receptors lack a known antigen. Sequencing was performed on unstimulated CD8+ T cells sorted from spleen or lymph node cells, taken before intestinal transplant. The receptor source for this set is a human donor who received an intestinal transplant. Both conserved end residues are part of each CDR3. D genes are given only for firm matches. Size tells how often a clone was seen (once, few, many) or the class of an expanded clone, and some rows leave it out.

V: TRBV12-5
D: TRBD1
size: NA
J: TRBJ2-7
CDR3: CASGLGQGSYEQYF
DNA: TGTGCTAGTGGTTTGGGACAGGGATCCTACGAGCAGTACTTC

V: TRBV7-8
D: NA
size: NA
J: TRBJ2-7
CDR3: CASSLRRAGNYEQYF
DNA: TGTGCCAGCAGCTTAAGACGGGCGGGTAACTACGAGCAGTACTTC

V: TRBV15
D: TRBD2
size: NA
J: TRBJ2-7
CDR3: CATSRGGLAGTYEQYF
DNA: TGTGCCACCAGCAGAGGGGGACTAGCGGGGACCTACGAGCAGTACTTC

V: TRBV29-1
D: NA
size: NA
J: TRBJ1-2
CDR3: CSVGPRSTNYGYTF
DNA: TGCAGCGTTGGCCCCCGATCTACTAACTATGGCTACACCTTC

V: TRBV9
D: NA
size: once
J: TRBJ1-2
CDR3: CASSATTATSYGYTF
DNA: TGTGCCAGCAGCGCGACGACAGCTACCTCGTATGGCTACACCTTC

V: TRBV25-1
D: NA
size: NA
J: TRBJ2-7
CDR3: CASSDGLYEQYF
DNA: TGTGCCAGCAGTGATGGGCTCTACGAGCAGTACTTC

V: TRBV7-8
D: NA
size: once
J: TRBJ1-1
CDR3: CASSPLRGTEAFF
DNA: TGTGCCAGCAGCCCCCTGCGGGGAACTGAAGCTTTCTTT

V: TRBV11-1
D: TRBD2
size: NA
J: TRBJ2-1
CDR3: CASSLGSGATYNEQFF
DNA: TGTGCCAGCAGCTTGGGGAGCGGGGCTACCTACAATGAGCAGTTCTTC

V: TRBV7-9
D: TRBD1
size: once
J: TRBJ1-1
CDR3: CASSFPGQVEAFF
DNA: TGTGCCAGCAGCTTCCCGGGACAGGTTGAAGCTTTCTTT

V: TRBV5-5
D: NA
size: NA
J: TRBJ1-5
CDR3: CASSLSGQTHQPQHF
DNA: TGTGCCAGCAGCTTGTCGGGTCAGACCCATCAGCCCCAGCATTTT

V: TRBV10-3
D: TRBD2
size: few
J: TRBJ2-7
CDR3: CAASGGSYEQYF
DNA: TGTGCCGCTAGCGGGGGATCCTACGAGCAGTACTTC

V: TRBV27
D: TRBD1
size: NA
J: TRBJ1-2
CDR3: CASREQGEYTF
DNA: TGTGCCAGCAGGGAGCAGGGGGAATACACCTTC

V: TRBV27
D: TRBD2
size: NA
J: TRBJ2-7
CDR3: CASSYRAGGLVYEQYF
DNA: TGTGCCAGCAGTTATAGAGCGGGGGGGCTCGTATACGAGCAGTACTTC

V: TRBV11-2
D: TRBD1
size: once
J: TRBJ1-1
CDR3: CASSSVQGSRVNTEAFF
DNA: TGTGCCAGCAGCTCGGTACAGGGGAGTCGTGTGAACACTGAAGCTTTCTTT

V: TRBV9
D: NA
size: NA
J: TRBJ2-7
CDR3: CASSVEAGFSYEQYF
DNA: TGTGCCAGCAGCGTAGAGGCGGGCTTTTCCTACGAGCAGTACTTC

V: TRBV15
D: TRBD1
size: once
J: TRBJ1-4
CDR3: CATSDDRATNEKLFF
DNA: TGTGCCACCAGCGATGACAGGGCAACTAATGAAAAACTGTTTTTT

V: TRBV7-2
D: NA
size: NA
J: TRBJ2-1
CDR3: CASSLESSYNEQFF
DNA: TGTGCCAGCAGCTTAGAGAGCTCCTACAATGAGCAGTTCTTC

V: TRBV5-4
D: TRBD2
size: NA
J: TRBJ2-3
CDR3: CASREASGAPTDTQYF
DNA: TGTGCCAGCAGGGAAGCTAGCGGGGCCCCCACAGATACGCAGTATTTT

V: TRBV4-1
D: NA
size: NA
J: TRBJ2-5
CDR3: CASSQDLSEETQYF
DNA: TGCGCCAGCAGCCAAGATCTGAGCGAAGAGACCCAGTACTTC

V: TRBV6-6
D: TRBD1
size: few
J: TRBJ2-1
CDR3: CASSYGGTGRDEQFF
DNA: TGTGCCAGCAGTTACGGGGGGACAGGTCGGGATGAGCAGTTCTTC

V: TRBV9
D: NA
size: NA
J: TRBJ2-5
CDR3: CASSVDLGEKTQYF
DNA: TGTGCCAGCAGCGTAGATCTGGGCGAGAAGACCCAGTACTTC

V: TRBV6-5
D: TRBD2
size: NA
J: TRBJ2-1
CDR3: CASSPGLSSYNEQFF
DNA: TGTGCCAGCAGCCCGGGACTATCGTCCTACAATGAGCAGTTCTTC

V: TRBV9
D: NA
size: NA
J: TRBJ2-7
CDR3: CASSVGAGGYEQYF
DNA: TGTGCCAGCAGCGTAGGGGCGGGCGGATACGAGCAGTACTTC

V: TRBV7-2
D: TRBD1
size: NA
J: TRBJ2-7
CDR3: CASSLPITNRGMNYEQYF
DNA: TGTGCCAGCAGCTTACCGATTACAAACAGGGGTATGAACTACGAGCAGTACTTC

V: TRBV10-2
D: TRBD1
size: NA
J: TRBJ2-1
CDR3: CASGMGQGQGEQFF
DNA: TGCGCCAGCGGCATGGGACAGGGCCAGGGTGAGCAGTTCTTC

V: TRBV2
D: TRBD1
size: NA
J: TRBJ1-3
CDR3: CASSGRDRASGNTIYF
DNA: TGTGCCAGCAGTGGCCGGGACAGGGCCTCTGGAAACACCATATATTTT